The TCR beta chain under discussion was sequenced for a study of shared clonotypes between healthy human individuals. With regard to this clone: Its antigen is unknown.

Regarding the study as a whole: Non-shared clonotypes showed lower generation probabilities than clonotypes common to all four donors.

In the sorted-subset replicate PCRs, approximately 200 ng DNA, 25,000 to 30,000 T cell genomes, was used. TCRdb's table, derived via immunoSEQ multiplex PCR, lists solely in-frame clones and lacks some. The table includes approximately 1.9 million clones, 93% detected once. In the naive CD8 group, cells lacked CD45RO and were positively selected for CCR7, so terminally differentiated effector memory CD45RA+ cells were left out. Trimming cost V 5 bases and J 0 bases; bases outside gene matches: 12. The CDR3 loop spans 19 amino acids. Germline CDR1 is SNHLY and CDR2 is FYNNEI. The clonotype comes from a man between 18 and 35 years old in good health. Some clones in this sample may be carry-over from other donors' samples. Input material: naive CD8+ T cells from PBMCs. V and J are TRBV2 and TRBJ2-3, with 12 positions matching TRBD2. The DNA of the CDR3 is TGTGCCAGCAGTCGGACTAGCGGGATTCGATACTCTAGCACAGATACGCAGTATTTT. It encodes CASSRTSGIRYSSTDTQYF.